This T cell receptor beta chain was recovered during a study of CD8+CD57+ T cells in acquired aplastic anemia. Previously, flow cytometry had revealed CD8+CD57+ cell expansion in the patients chosen for sequencing. The TCR beta profiling, which covered VDJ combination and CDR3 sequence, was carried out using genomic DNA as the template. One entry per CDR3 protein results from TCRdb running MiXCR on the reads. The repertoire holds about 250,000 distinct CDR3 sequences, around half seen once, with about 7.8% in the top ten. This clonotype occurred many times. The CDR3 does not end in the conserved phenylalanine or tryptophan, so this is likely a read error. The germline V gene has CDR1 SEHNR and CDR2 FQNEAQ (reference sequence). The ends were cut back, 1 base at V and 5 bases at J, with 6 bases in the middle. The CDR3 consists of 12 residues.

The sequenced material came from sorted CD4+, CD8+, or CD8+CD57+ T cells (not recorded which) from PBMCs. This clonotype was obtained from a human donor with aplastic anemia. This rearrangement joins TRBV7-9 to TRBJ2-7; no reliable D call. This CDR3 is CASSLERDEQYS. CDR3 DNA sequence: TGTGCCAGCAGCTTAGAAAGGGACGAGCAGTACTCC.